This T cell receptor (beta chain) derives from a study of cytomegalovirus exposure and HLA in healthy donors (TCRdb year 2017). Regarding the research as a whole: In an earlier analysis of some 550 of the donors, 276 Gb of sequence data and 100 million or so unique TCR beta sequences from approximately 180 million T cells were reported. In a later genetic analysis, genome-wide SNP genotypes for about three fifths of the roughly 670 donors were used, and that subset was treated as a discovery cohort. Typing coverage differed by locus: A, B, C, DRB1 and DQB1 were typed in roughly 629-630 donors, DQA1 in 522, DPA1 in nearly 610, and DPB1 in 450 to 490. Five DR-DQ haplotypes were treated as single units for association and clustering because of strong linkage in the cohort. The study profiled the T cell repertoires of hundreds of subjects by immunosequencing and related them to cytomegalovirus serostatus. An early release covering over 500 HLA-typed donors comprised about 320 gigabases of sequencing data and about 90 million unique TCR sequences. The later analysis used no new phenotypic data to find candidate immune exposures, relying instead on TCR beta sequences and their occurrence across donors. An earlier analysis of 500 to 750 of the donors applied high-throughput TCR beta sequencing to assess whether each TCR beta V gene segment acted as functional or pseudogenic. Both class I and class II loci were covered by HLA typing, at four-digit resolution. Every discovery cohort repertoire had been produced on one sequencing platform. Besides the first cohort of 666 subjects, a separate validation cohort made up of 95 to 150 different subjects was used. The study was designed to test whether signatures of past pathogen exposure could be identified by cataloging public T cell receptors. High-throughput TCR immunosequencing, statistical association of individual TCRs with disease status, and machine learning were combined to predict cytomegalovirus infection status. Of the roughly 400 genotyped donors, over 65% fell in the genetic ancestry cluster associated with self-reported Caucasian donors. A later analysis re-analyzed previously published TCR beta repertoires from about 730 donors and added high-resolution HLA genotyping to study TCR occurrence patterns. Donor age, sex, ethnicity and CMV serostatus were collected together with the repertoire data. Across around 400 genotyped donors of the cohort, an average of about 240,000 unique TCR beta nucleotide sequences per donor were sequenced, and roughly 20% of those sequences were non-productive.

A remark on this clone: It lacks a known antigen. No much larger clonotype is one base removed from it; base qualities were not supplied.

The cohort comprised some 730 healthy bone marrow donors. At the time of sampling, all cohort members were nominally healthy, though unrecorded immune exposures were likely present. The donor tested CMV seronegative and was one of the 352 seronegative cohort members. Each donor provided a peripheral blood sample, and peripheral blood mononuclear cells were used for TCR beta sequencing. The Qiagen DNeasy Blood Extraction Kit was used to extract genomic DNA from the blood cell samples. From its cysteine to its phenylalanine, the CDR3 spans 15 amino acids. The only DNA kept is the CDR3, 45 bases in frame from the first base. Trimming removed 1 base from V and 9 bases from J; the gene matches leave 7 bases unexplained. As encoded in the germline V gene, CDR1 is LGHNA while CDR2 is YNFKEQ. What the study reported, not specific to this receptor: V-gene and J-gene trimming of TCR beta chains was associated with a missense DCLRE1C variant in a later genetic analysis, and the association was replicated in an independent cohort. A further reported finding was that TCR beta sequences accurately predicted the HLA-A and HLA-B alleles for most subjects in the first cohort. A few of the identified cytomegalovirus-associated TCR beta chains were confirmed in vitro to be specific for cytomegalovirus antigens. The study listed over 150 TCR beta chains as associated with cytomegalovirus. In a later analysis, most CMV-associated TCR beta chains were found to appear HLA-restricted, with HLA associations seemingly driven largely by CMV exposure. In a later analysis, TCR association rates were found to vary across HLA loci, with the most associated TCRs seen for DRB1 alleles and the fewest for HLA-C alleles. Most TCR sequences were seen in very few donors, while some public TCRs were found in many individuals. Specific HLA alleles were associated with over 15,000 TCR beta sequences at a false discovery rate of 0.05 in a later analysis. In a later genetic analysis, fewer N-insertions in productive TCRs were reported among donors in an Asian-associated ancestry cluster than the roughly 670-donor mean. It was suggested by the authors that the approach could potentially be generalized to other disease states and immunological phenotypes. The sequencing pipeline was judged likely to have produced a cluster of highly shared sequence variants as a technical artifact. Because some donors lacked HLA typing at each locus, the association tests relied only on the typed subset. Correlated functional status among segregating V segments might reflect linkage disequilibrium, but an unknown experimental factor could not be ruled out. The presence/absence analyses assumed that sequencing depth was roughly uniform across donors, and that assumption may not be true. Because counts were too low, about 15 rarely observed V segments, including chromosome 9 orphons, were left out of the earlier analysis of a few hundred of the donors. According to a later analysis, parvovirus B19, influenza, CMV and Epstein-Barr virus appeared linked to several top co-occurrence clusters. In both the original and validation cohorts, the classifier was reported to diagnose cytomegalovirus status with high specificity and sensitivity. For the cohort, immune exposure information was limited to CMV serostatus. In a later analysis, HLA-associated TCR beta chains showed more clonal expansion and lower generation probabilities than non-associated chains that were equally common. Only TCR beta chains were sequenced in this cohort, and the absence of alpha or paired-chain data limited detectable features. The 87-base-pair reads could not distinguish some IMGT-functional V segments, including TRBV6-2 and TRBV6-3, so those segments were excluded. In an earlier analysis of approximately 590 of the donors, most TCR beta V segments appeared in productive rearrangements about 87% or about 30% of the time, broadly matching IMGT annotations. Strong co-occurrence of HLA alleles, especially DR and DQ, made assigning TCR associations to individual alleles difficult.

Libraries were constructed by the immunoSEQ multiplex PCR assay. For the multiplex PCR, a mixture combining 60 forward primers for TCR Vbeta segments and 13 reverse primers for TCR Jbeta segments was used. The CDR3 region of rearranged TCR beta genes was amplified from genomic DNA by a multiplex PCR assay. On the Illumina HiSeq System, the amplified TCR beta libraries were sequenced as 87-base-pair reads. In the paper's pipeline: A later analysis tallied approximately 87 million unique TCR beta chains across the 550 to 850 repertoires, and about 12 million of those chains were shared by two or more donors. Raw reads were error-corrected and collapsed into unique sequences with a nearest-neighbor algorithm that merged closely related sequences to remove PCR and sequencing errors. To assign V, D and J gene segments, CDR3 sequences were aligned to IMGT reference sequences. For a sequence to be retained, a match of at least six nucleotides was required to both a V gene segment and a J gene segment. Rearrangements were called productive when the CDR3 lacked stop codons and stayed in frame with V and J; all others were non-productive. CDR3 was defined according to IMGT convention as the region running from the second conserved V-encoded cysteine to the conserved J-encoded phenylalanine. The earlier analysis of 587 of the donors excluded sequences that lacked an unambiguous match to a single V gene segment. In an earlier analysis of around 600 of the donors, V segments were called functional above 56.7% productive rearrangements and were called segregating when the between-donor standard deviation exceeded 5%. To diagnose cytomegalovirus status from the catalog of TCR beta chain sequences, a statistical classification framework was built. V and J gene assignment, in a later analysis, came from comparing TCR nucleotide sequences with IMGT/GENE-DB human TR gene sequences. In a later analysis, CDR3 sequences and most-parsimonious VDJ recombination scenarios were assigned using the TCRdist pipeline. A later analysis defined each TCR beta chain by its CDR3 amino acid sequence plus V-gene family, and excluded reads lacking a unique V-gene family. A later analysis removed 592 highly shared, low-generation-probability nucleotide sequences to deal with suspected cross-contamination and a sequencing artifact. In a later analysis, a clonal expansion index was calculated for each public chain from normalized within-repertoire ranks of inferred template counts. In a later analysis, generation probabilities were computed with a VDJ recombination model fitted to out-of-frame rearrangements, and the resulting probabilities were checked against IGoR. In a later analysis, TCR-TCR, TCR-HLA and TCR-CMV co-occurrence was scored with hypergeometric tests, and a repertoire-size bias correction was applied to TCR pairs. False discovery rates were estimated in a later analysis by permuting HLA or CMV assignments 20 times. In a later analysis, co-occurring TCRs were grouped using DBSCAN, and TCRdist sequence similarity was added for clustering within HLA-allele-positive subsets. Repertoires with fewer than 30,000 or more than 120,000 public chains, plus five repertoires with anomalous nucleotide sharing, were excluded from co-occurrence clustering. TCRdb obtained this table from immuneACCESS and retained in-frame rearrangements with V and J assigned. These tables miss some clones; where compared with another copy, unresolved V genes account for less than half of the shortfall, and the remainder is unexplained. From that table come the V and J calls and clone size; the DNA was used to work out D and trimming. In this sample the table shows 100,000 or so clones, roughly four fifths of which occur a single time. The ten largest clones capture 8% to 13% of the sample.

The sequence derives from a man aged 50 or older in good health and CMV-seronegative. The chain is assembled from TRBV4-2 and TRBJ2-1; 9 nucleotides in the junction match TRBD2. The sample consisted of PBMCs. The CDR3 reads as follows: CASSQAEVAGVEQFF. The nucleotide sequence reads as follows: TGTGCCAGCAGCCAAGCGGAAGTAGCGGGAGTTGAGCAGTTCTTC.